Presented here are 30 T cell receptor beta chains from one specimen sequenced in a study of blood T cells in healthy people across ages. Primed by a sample-barcoded 5' primer and a J-beta primer mix, a second PCR proceeded for about 6 to 12 cycles. TCRdb itself ran the 5' RACE reads through MiXCR, one entry per CDR3 protein. This sample has over a million distinct CDR3 sequences, with about 42% found just once. The sample was blood. Receptor source: a young woman in good health.

The chain is built from TRBV20-1 and TRBJ2-7, with D possibly being TRBD1 (6 bases). The ends were cut back, 3 bases at V and 7 bases at J, with 16 bases in the middle. The germline CDR1 and CDR2 sequences are DFQATT and SNEGSKA (reference sequence). This CDR3 is 13 amino acids long. CDR3 region: CSARDGFRGEQYF. CDR3 DNA sequence: TGCAGTGCTAGGGACGGATTCAGGGGTGAGCAGTACTTC.

The chain joins TRBV21-1 to TRBJ1-4; the D call of TRBD1 is as the table states it, not checked on the DNA. TRBV21-1 is described as a pseudogene. The CDR3 loop spans 15 amino acids. The CDR3 DNA follows: TGTGCCAGCGAACCCAGACAGGGGGCGCGTGAAGAACTGTTTTTT. It translates to CASEPRQGAREELFF.

This clonotype was observed many times. The chain combines TRBV12-3 or TRBV12-4 with TRBJ2-3, with TRBD2 identical over 12 bases. V shed 3 bases, J shed 3 bases, and the junction held 7 bases outside the gene matches. The CDR3 contains 17 residues. This CDR3 is CASSFPLTSGGTDTQYF. In DNA, the CDR3 is TGTGCCAGCAGTTTTCCCCTGACTAGCGGGGGAACAGATACGCAGTATTTT.

V gene TRBV7-2 combines with J gene TRBJ2-1; 13 bases match TRBD2. Trimming cost V 5 bases and J 9 bases; bases outside gene matches: 7. CDR3 length: 15 residues. Germline V CDR1 and CDR2: SGHTA, FQGNSA. CDR3 nucleotide sequence: TGTGCCAGCAGCCCTACTAGCGGGGGGGCAACTGAGCAGTTCTTC. It codes for CASSPTSGGATEQFF.

CDR3 sequence (DNA): TGTGCCAGCAGTTGGATCCTAGCGGGTGAGCAGTTCTTC. This sequence encodes CASSWILAGEQFF. The chain uses TRBV6-5 and TRBJ2-1; 8 bases map to TRBD2. Germline V CDR1 and CDR2: MNHEY, SVGAGI. With 4 bases clipped from V and 9 bases from J, the junction kept 5 bases outside the gene matches. This CDR3 region has 13 residues.

This clonotype has only one observation. The CDR3 region is CASSRSGGGYYNEQYF. CDR3 DNA sequence: TGTGCCAGCAGCCGCTCGGGGGGTGGGTACTACAATGAGCAGTACTTC. The J gene is TRBJ2-1, the V gene TRBV7-9, with 7 bases matching TRBD2. With the DNA end fitting TRBJ2-7 better, the J assignment may be wrong. There are 16 residues in the CDR3. Germline loops: CDR1 SEHNR, CDR2 FQNEAQ (reference sequence).

The chain carries TRBV12-3 or TRBV12-4 and TRBJ2-4; D is unclear. This CDR3 region has 16 residues. The V end lost 1 base, the J end lost 0 bases, and 10 bases lay between the germline ends. This CDR3 reads CASSLGTRLAKNIQYF. In nucleotides, the CDR3 is TGTGCCAGCAGTTTAGGGACGAGATTAGCCAAAAACATTCAGTACTTC.

This clonotype showed up just a few times. This chain connects TRBV28 to TRBJ2-7; unclear D gene. Germline CDR1 reads MDHEN; CDR2 reads SYDVKM. The germline V and J ends were trimmed by 4 bases and 0 bases, with 10 bases remaining between them. The CDR3 has 14 amino acids. The CDR3 coding sequence is TGTGCCAGCAGTTCCTCGCTTGTCTCCTACGAGCAGTACTTC. It specifies CASSSSLVSYEQYF.

The rearrangement joins TRBV2 to TRBJ1-5; 9 bases fit TRBD1. With V trimmed by 4 bases and J by 5 bases, 6 bases remained unmatched. Germline V gene sequence: CDR1 SNHLY, CDR2 FYNNEI. This CDR3 has 15 amino acids. CDR3 coding DNA: TGTGCCAGCAGTGTTGAACAGGGGGCACATCAGCCCCAGCATTTT. It translates to CASSVEQGAHQPQHF.

This clonotype was found a few times. The chain is built from TRBV10-3 and TRBJ1-1; 7 positions agree with TRBD1. Per germline, CDR1 ENHRY and CDR2 SYGVKD. CDR3 size: 14 residues. V shed 2 bases and J 5 bases; nucleotides not matched to a gene: 5. The CDR3 nucleotides read TGTGCCATCAGTGAGGAACAGGGGAGGACTGAAGCTTTCTTT. This encodes CAISEEQGRTEAFF.

The rearrangement joins TRBV6-2 or TRBV6-3 to TRBJ2-1, with 9 positions matching TRBD1. CDR1 is MNHEY, CDR2 SVGEGT, per germline. This CDR3 spans 16 amino acids. V shed 3 bases and J 8 bases; nucleotides not matched to a gene: 11. CDR3 amino acids: CASSYLPGQGGYEQFF. CDR3 bases: TGTGCCAGCAGTTATTTACCGGGACAGGGAGGTTATGAGCAGTTCTTC.

This rearrangement joins TRBV4-1 to TRBJ2-1; 7 nucleotides match TRBD2. The trim removed 4 bases at V and 5 bases at J, leaving 8 bases unmatched. From germline, CDR1 is MGHRA and CDR2 YSYEKL. The CDR3 is made up of 15 amino acids. Written as DNA, the CDR3 is TGCGCCAGCAGCCCACCTGGGACTACCCACAATGAGCAGTTCTTC. Amino acids: CASSPPGTTHNEQFF.

A note on this clonotype: This may stem from a read error, because a much larger clone lies one nucleotide away. The chain recombines TRBV12-3 or TRBV12-4 with TRBJ2-7; no clear D gene. The CDR3 totals 12 residues. The V end was cut by 5 bases, the J end by 0 bases, with 5 bases between. CDR3 amino acids: CASSMTSYEQYF. In nucleotides, the CDR3 is TGTGCCAGCAGTATGACCTCCTACGAGCAGTACTTC.

This clonotype was found a few times. This rearrangement joins TRBV7-9 to TRBJ2-5; D might be TRBD2 (7 bases). In germline, CDR1 is SEHNR, CDR2 FQNEAQ (reference sequence). V lost 3 bases and J 5 bases, leaving 16 bases between the germline ends. The CDR3 is made up of 15 amino acids. The chain's CDR3 is CASSLRGPSSETQYF. Here the CDR3 DNA reads TGTGCCAGCAGCTTGCGGGGGCCCTCCAGTGAGACCCAGTACTTC.

V gene TRBV28 combines with J gene TRBJ2-5; 9 positions match TRBD1. J gave up 11 bases and V 4 bases, and 17 bases lay outside the gene matches. The CDR3 sequence is 16 residues long. Germline V lookup: CDR1 MDHEN, CDR2 SYDVKM. CDR3 DNA sequence: TGTGCCAGCAGTTCGGCCGGGACAGGGACCCACAATGAGCAGTACTTC. Residues: CASSSAGTGTHNEQYF.

This clonotype came up a few times. The rearrangement joins TRBV7-9 to TRBJ1-1; D unresolved. CDR1 is SEHNR and CDR2 is FQNEAQ in the germline V gene (reference sequence). V was pared by 1 base and J by 6 bases, with 9 bases between. The CDR3 length is 13 residues. CDR3: CASSLEPGSEAFF. The CDR3 DNA is TGTGCCAGCAGCTTAGAACCTGGCTCTGAAGCTTTCTTT.

There are a few counts of this clonotype. V is TRBV9 and J is TRBJ2-1; D might be TRBD2 (5 bases). Germline V gene sequence: CDR1 SGDLS, CDR2 YYNGEE. V dropped 0 bases and J dropped 7 bases, with 14 bases sitting between them. The CDR3 totals 15 residues. DNA for the CDR3: TGTGCCAGCAGCGTAGGGGGAGAGAGAGGTAATGAGCAGTTCTTC. Translated, it gives CASSVGGERGNEQFF.

The genes are TRBV20-1 and TRBJ2-1; 12 bases are shared with TRBD2. The CDR3 runs 14 residues. V was pared by 3 bases and J by 15 bases, with 12 bases of the junction left unmatched. The germline gives CDR1 DFQATT, CDR2 SNEGSKA (reference sequence). The CDR3 nucleotides read TGCAGTGCTAGCACTAGCGGGAGGTCCTACCGGGCGTTCTTC. Residues: CSASTSGRSYRAFF.

This clonotype came up a few times. As DNA, the CDR3 is TGCAGTGCATCGACAGGTCCCAGGGGTAATCAGCCCCAGCATTTT. Its protein is CSASTGPRGNQPQHF. The rearrangement joins TRBV20-1 to TRBJ1-5; possibly TRBD1 for D (6 bases). The CDR3 totals 15 residues. Germline V gives CDR1 DFQATT, CDR2 SNEGSKA (reference sequence). V lost 6 bases and J 4 bases, leaving 19 bases between the germline ends.

In regard to this clonotype: Because the CDR3 is missing its conserved closing phenylalanine or tryptophan, this is likely a read error. The V and J genes are TRBV3-1 and TRBJ2-1, with TRBD1 identical over 7 bases. V was pared by 6 bases and J by 0 bases, with 5 bases of the junction left unmatched. CDR3 size: 15 residues. Germline loops: CDR1 LGHDT, CDR2 YNNKEL (reference sequence). The CDR3: CASSGDRVSYNEQFI. The CDR3 nucleotides read TGTGCCAGCAGTGGCGACAGGGTCTCCTACAATGAGCAGTTCATC.

This chain joins TRBV6-2 or TRBV6-3 and TRBJ1-1, with D possibly being TRBD1 (5 bases). Germline CDR1 is MNHEY and CDR2 is SVGEGT. V lost 2 bases, J lost 8 bases, and 15 bases lay in between. The CDR3 is 14 amino acids. CDR3 in DNA: TGTGCCAGCAGTTACGTGGGACGCGGAGTCGAAGCTTTCTTT. Its translation: CASSYVGRGVEAFF.

The sample holds a few counts of this clonotype. This may stem from a read error, because a much larger clone lies one nucleotide away. This chain joins TRBV20-1 and TRBJ2-3; the match to TRBD2 covers 7 bases. The germline V gene has CDR1 DFQATT and CDR2 SNEGSKA (reference sequence). The CDR3 runs to 15 residues. Trimming removed 6 bases from V and 3 bases from J; junction bases left unmatched: 12. CDR3 sequence reads: CSASASAGVTDTQYF. The CDR3 DNA sequence: TGCAGTGCCTCCGCCTCGGCGGGAGTTACAGATACGCAGTATTTT.

This clonotype was detected only a few times. The rearrangement uses TRBV4-3 and TRBJ2-4; 12 nucleotides match TRBD2. CDR3 length: 15 amino acids. CDR1 LGHNA and CDR2 YSLEER come from the germline V gene. Trimming removed 0 bases from V and 13 bases from J; junction bases left unmatched: 7. DNA of the CDR3: TGCGCCAGCAGCCAAGAGACTAGCGGGGGCTACGGGCAGTACTTC. Translated: CASSQETSGGYGQYF.

The V call is TRBV27, the J call TRBJ1-4; tentative D call: TRBD1 (6 bases). The germline V and J ends were trimmed by 3 bases and 8 bases, with 13 bases remaining between them. The CDR3 loop spans 14 amino acids. Germline assignment: CDR1 MNHEY and CDR2 SMNVEV (reference sequence). CDR3 coding DNA: TGTGCCAGCAGTTTTGTGGGGGCGCGGGAAAAACTGTTTTTT. Translated, it gives CASSFVGAREKLFF.

V is TRBV5-1 and J is TRBJ2-5; 7 bases agree with TRBD2. The junction had 5 bases not matched to a gene; V was cut back by 0 bases and J by 6 bases. There are 14 residues in the CDR3. Germline loops: CDR1 SGHRS, CDR2 YFSETQ. The chain's CDR3 is CASSLALAAQTQYF. CDR3 DNA sequence: TGCGCCAGCAGCTTGGCCCTAGCGGCCCAGACCCAGTACTTC.

A note on this clonotype: An end of the junction differs from the germline gene, which may be a read error. V usage is TRBV10-3 and J usage is TRBJ2-7, with D perhaps matching TRBD1 (6 bases). Germline-derived CDR1 and CDR2 are ENHRY and SYGVKD. The CDR3 is 13 amino acids. The CDR3 DNA follows: TGTGCCATCAGTGAAGCACAGGGCTACGAACAGTACTTC. It translates to CAISEAQGYEQYF.

The V gene is TRBV20-1, the J gene TRBJ2-7; D not resolved. The V gene lost 0 bases and the J gene lost 4 bases, with 16 bases spanning the gap. CDR1 DFQATT and CDR2 SNEGSKA come from the germline V gene (reference sequence). The CDR3 totals 15 residues. CDR3: CSARDLAKGRYEQYF. CDR3 coding DNA: TGCAGTGCTAGAGATCTTGCCAAAGGCAGGTACGAGCAGTACTTC.

This clonotype appeared a single time. The genes are TRBV5-5 and TRBJ1-2; D possibly corresponds to TRBD1 (6 bases). The CDR3 extends over 16 amino acids. V was clipped by 0 bases and J by 3 bases, with 15 bases between them. Germline V gene data show CDR1 as SGHKS and CDR2 as YYEKEE (reference sequence). The CDR3 region is CASSLEGRGQYYGYTF. In nucleotides, the CDR3 is TGTGCCAGCAGCTTGGAGGGTCGGGGGCAGTACTATGGCTACACCTTC.

V is TRBV10-3 and J is TRBJ2-7; D gene ambiguous. Trimming stripped 4 bases from V and 2 bases from J, with 12 bases between. CDR3 size: 14 residues. Germline V gene data show CDR1 as ENHRY and CDR2 as SYGVKD. In DNA, the CDR3 is TGTGCCATCAGTGCTCCCGATTCAGCCTACGAGCAGTACTTC. The encoded protein is CAISAPDSAYEQYF.

This clonotype has more than one count but fewer than ten. The V and J genes are TRBV29-1 and TRBJ1-2; D not resolved. There are 10 residues in the CDR3. Between the trimmed V and J ends, which lost 5 bases and 7 bases, there was a span of 8 bases. Germline V gene sequence: CDR1 SQVTM, CDR2 ANQGSEA. As DNA, the CDR3 is TGCAGCGTTTATACAGTTGGCTACACCTTC. It encodes CSVYTVGYTF. The full variable domain, in which reference TRBV29-1 and TRBJ1-2 provide the parts outside the CDR3, is SAVISQKPSRDICQRGTSLTIQCQVDSQVTMMFWYRQQPGQSLTLIATANQGSEATYESGFVIDKFPISRPNLTFSTLTVSNMSPEDSSIYLCSVYTVGYTFGSGTRLTVV.